There are a few counts of the clone carrying this TCR beta chain. TCRdb passed the 5' RACE reads through MiXCR, listing each CDR3 protein once. This table has roughly 40,000 distinct CDR3 sequences, approximately 6.9% appearing once. This CDR3 spans 13 amino acids. The germline V gene has CDR1 GTSNPN and CDR2 SVGIG (reference sequence). Trimming removed 1 base from V and 0 bases from J, with 6 bases in between. The data were taken from a study of early T cells in non-severe SARS-CoV-2 infection. This sequence was found in an adult who was a healthcare worker with PCR-confirmed SARS-CoV-2 infection or an uninfected control (not recorded which). The gene calls are TRBV30 and TRBJ1-2; D not certain. What was sequenced was whole blood. CDR3 sequence reads: CAWSAGANYGYTF. The CDR3 DNA reads as TGTGCCTGGAGTGCCGGCGCTAACTATGGCTACACCTTC.